This T cell receptor (beta chain) was recovered during a study of early stage breast cancer tumors. Turning to the study itself: Most invasive tumors, about 80% of the 16, were ER+/PR+/HER2-.

Remarks on this clone: The antigen is unknown.

The length of the CDR3 is 14 residues. V lost 3 bases, J lost 6 bases, and 11 bases lay in between. Per germline, CDR1 LNHDA and CDR2 SQIVND (reference sequence). Study-level results: Tumors had about 2.5-fold higher T cell density and higher clonality than adjacent normal breast tissue. Most shared enriched TCRB sequences were commonly generated ones.

TCRdb's copy holds only in-frame clones and misses some; the assay was immunoSEQ multiplex PCR. The sample lists about 28,000 clones, 80% occurring once. The chain carries TRBV19 and TRBJ2-2, with unresolved D. The sequence came from a person between 60 and 70 years old with breast cancer. The sequenced material came from blood. The DNA for the CDR3 is TGTGCCAGTAGTATGCAGGCTACCTCCGGGGAGCTGTTTTTT. Amino acids: CASSMQATSGELFF.